This T cell receptor beta chain was captured in a study of blood T cells in healthy people across ages. This clonotype was counted between two and nine times. The antigen is undetermined. The CDR3 loop spans 15 amino acids. The trim removed 7 bases at V and 2 bases at J, leaving 8 bases unmatched. Germline CDR1 reads SQVTM; CDR2 reads ANQGSEA. Researchers isolated at least 7 million PBMCs per sample. Whole-study results and caveats: In these data, TCR beta diversity tracked strongly with naive T cell percentage.

Primed by a sample-barcoded 5' primer and a J-beta primer mix, a second PCR proceeded for 7 to 11 cycles. Researchers report that a template-switch adaptor with 12 random nucleotides tagged each cDNA molecule. TCRdb processed the 5' RACE reads anew with MiXCR; each CDR3 protein has one entry. Of hundreds of thousands of distinct CDR3 sequences detected, under 80% appear once; the ten largest clones hold about 27%. V gene TRBV29-1 combines with J gene TRBJ1-2; 12 bases are shared with TRBD1. The sequence was collected from a man aged 30 to 39 in good health. Sequencing input: blood. The DNA for the CDR3 is TGCAGCGCAACGGGGACAGGGGGCAACAACTATGGCTACACCTTC. Amino acids: CSATGTGGNNYGYTF. The full variable domain, its missing parts supplied by reference TRBV29-1 and TRBJ1-2, is SAVISQKPSRDICQRGTSLTIQCQVDSQVTMMFWYRQQPGQSLTLIATANQGSEATYESGFVIDKFPISRPNLTFSTLTVSNMSPEDSSIYLCSATGTGGNNYGYTFGSGTRLTVV.